One and the same sample provided the 9 T cell receptor beta chains below, sequenced in a study of cytomegalovirus exposure and HLA in healthy donors. Profiled with immunoSEQ multiplex PCR; TCRdb holds only in-frame clones, not every one. The sample yields about 98,000 clones, 87% seen once. The sequencing sample was made of PBMCs. The receptor set was obtained from a woman aged 25 to 39 in good health and CMV-seronegative.

The chain employs TRBV5-4 and TRBJ2-2; D perhaps matches TRBD1 (6 bases). CDR3 length: 14 residues. The V end lost 4 bases, the J end lost 5 bases, and 12 bases lay between the germline ends. In germline, CDR1 is SGHNT, CDR2 YYREEE (reference sequence). In nucleotides, the CDR3 is TGTGCCAGCAGCCACAGGGATGAGACCGGGGAGCTGTTTTTT. Its protein product is CASSHRDETGELFF. The variable domain in full, completed from reference TRBV5-4 and TRBJ2-2, reads ETGVTQSPTHLIKTRGQQVTLRCSSQSGHNTVSWYQQALGQGPQFIFQYYREEENGRGNFPPRFSGLQFPNYSSELNVNALELDDSALYLCASSHRDETGELFFGEGSRLTVL.

A word on this clone: One end of the junction does not line up with germline, which may come from a read error. This chain joins TRBV5-1 and TRBJ1-3; D is unclear. Germline assignment: CDR1 SGHRS and CDR2 YFSETQ. This CDR3 spans 14 amino acids. CDR3 coding DNA: TGCGCCAGCAGTTTGGCGGGTTCTGGAAACACCATATATTTT. Translation: CASSLAGSGNTIYF.

For the CDR3, the DNA is TGTGCCAGCAGCTTCTTGGGACAGGGAGGCAAACCTGGGGCCAACGTCCTGACTTTC. The encoded protein is CASSFLGQGGKPGANVLTF. The chain combines TRBV7-3 with TRBJ2-6; 9 positions agree with TRBD1. The length of the CDR3 is 19 residues. CDR1 is SGHTA and CDR2 is FQGTGA in the germline V gene. Trimming took 3 bases from V and 2 from J; bases not matched to a gene: 11.

The chain carries TRBV7-2 and TRBJ1-1; tentatively, D is TRBD1 (5 bases). The CDR3 runs to 12 residues. V dropped 5 bases and J dropped 10 bases, with 14 bases sitting between them. Germline V gives CDR1 SGHTA, CDR2 FQGNSA. CDR3 nucleotide sequence: TGTGCCAGCAGCCCCCCAGGGAGGGGAGCTTTCTTT. Translated, it gives CASSPPGRGAFF.

V usage is TRBV6-1 and J usage is TRBJ1-2; 11 positions match TRBD1. From germline, CDR1 is MNHNS and CDR2 SASEGT. This CDR3 is built from 14 residues. After removal of 6 bases from V and 7 bases from J, the junction contained 7 bases not matched to a gene. CDR3 protein: CASRGDRGDVGYTF. The DNA for the CDR3 is TGTGCCAGCAGGGGGGACAGGGGGGATGTTGGCTACACCTTC.

The chain has TRBV7-3 and TRBJ2-7, with a weak D call TRBD1 (6 bases). The V gene's germline CDR1 is SGHTA and CDR2 FQGTGA. V was pared by 2 bases and J by 4 bases, with 12 bases between. The CDR3 length is 14 residues. The CDR3 region has the DNA TGTGCCAGCAGCTTAGTGCCAGGGGAATACGAGCAGTACTTC. Translated: CASSLVPGEYEQYF.

V gene TRBV6-1 combines with J gene TRBJ2-1; the match to TRBD2 covers 11 bases. Germline V gene sequence: CDR1 MNHNS, CDR2 SASEGT. Unmatched junction bases numbered 6, after V lost 7 bases and J lost 7 bases. The CDR3 sequence is 14 residues long. The CDR3 is CASTIAGGRNEQFF. CDR3 nucleotides: TGTGCCAGCACCATAGCGGGGGGGCGGAATGAGCAGTTCTTC.

The gene calls are TRBV10-2 and TRBJ1-4; TRBD1 matches at 8 bases. The CDR3 contains 13 residues. Germline V gene lookup returns CDR1 WSHSY and CDR2 SAAADI. The trim removed 7 bases at V and 8 bases at J, leaving 6 bases unmatched. For the CDR3, the DNA is TGCGCCAGCACTACAGGGGGAAGAGAAAAACTGTTTTTT. Protein sequence: CASTTGGREKLFF.

The chain combines TRBV10-3 with TRBJ2-3, with D maybe TRBD1 (6 bases). The germline V gene encodes CDR1 ENHRY and CDR2 SYGVKD. The CDR3 covers 15 residues. V lost 6 bases and J lost 3, with 16 bases in between. This CDR3 is CAIREDSRSTDTQYF. The CDR3 region has the DNA TGTGCCATCAGAGAGGACAGTCGGTCTACAGATACGCAGTATTTT.